The subject of this entry is one T cell receptor (beta chain). The antigen remains undetermined. The sample originates from a study of shared clonotypes between healthy human individuals. Study details: Each donor had three CD4 naive, three CD4 memory, two CD8 naive and one CD8 memory plate. Study-wide results and caveats: Generation of non-shared clonotypes was less probable than generation of clonotypes shared by all four donors. Large depth notwithstanding, sorted-subset sequencing proved incomplete by rarefaction.

It was CD45RO-negative cells, positively selected for CCR7, that made up naive CD8 cells, with terminally differentiated effector memory CD45RA+ cells excluded. Sequenced by immunoSEQ multiplex PCR; TCRdb stores in-frame clones only, minus some. The table records around 2.1 million clones, under 95% of them present only once. The sample consisted of naive CD8+ T cells from PBMCs. The TCR sequence derives from a man aged 18 to 35 in good health. Some clones in this sample may be carry-over from other donors' samples.

CDR3: CASSQDRQGPQNTIYF. The CDR3 DNA is TGTGCCAGCAGCCAAGATCGGCAGGGACCGCAAAACACCATATATTTT. The rearrangement joins TRBV14 to TRBJ1-3; a possible D gene is TRBD1 (5 bases). The CDR3 consists of 16 residues. The germline V and J ends were trimmed by 0 bases and 6 bases, with 15 bases remaining between them. CDR1 and CDR2 (germline): SGHDN, FVKESK.